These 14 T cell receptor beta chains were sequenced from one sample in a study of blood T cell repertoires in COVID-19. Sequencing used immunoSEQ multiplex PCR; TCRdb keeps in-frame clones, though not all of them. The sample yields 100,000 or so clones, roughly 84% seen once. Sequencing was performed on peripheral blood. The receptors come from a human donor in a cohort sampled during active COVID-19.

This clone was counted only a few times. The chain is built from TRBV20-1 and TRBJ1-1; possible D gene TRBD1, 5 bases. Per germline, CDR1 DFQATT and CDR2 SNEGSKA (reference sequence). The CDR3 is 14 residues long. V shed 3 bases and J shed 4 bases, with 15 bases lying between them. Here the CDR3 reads CSASRQGKSTEAFF. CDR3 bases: TGCAGTGCTAGTAGGCAGGGTAAGTCCACTGAAGCTTTCTTT.

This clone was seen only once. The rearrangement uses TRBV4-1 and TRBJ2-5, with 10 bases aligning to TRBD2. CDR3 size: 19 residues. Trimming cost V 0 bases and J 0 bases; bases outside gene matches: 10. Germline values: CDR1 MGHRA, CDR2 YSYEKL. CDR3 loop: CASSQEALAGAMYQETQYF. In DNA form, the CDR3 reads TGCGCCAGCAGCCAAGAAGCGCTAGCGGGAGCGATGTACCAAGAGACCCAGTACTTC.

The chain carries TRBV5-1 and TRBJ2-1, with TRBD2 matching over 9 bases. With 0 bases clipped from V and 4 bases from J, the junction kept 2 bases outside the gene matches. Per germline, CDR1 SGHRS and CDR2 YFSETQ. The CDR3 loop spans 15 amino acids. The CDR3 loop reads CASSLELAGYNEQFF. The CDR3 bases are TGCGCCAGCAGCTTGGAGCTAGCGGGGTACAATGAGCAGTTCTTC.

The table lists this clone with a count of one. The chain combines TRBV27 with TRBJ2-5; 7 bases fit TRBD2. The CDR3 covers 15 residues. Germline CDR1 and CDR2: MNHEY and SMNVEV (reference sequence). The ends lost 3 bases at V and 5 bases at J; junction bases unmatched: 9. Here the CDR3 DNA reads TGTGCCAGCAGTTTGACTAGCCCGCTTAGGGAGACCCAGTACTTC. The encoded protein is CASSLTSPLRETQYF.

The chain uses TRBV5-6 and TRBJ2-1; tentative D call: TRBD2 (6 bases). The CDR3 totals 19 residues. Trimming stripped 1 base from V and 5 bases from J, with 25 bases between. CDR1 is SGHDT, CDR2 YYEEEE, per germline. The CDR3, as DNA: TGTGCCAGCAGCTTGATCGATCGTCCGGGAGTCCCCCCCCACAATGAGCAGTTCTTC. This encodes CASSLIDRPGVPPHNEQFF. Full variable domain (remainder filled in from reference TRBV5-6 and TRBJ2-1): DAGVTQSPTHLIKTRGQQVTLRCSPKSGHDTVSWYQQALGQGPQFIFQYYEEEERQRGNFPDRFSGHQFPNYSSELNVNALLLGDSALYLCASSLIDRPGVPPHNEQFFGPGTRLTVL.

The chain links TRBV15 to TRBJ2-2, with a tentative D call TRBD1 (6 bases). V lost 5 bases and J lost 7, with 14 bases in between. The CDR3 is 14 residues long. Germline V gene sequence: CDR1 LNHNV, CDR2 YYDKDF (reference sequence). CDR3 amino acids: CATSPGAGIGELFF. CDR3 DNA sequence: TGTGCCACCAGCCCAGGGGCAGGGATCGGGGAGCTGTTTTTT. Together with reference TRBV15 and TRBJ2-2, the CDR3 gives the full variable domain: DAMVIQNPRYQVTQFGKPVTLSCSQTLNHNVMYWYQQKSSQAPKLLFHYYDKDFNNEADTPDNFQSRRPNTSFCFLDIRSPGLGDTAMYLCATSPGAGIGELFFGEGSRLTVL.

The CDR3 DNA reads TGTGCCTGGAGTGTAGACTCCTATGGCTACACCTTC. The encoded protein is CAWSVDSYGYTF. The genes are TRBV30 and TRBJ1-2; no firm D call. Trimming took off 0 bases at V and 4 bases at J, with 6 bases between the two ends. CDR1 is GTSNPN, CDR2 SVGIG, per germline (reference sequence). The CDR3 contains 12 residues. The whole variable domain, filled in from reference TRBV30 and TRBJ1-2, reads SQTIHQWPATLVQPVGSPLSLECTVEGTSNPNLYWYRQAAGRGLQLLFYSVGIGQISSEVPQNLSASRPQDRQFILSSKKLLLSDSGFYLCAWSVDSYGYTFGSGTRLTVV.

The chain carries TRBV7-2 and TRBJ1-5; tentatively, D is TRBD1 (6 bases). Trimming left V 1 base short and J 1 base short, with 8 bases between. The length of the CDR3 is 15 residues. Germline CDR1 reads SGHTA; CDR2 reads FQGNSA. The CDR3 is CASSLEGTSNQPQHF. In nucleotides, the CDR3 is TGTGCCAGCAGCTTAGAAGGGACAAGCAATCAGCCCCAGCATTTT.

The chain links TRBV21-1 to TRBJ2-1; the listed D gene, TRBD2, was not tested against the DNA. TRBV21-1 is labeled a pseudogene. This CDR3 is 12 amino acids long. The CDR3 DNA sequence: TGTGCCGTTGGGGGGTGGGTTGCTGAGCAGTTCTTC. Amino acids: CAVGGWVAEQFF.

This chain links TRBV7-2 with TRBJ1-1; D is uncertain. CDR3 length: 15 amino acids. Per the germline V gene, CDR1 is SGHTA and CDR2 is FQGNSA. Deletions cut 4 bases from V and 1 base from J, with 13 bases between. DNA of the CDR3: TGTGCCAGCAGCTCACTCGGGGTGAGGAACACTGAAGCTTTCTTT. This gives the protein CASSSLGVRNTEAFF.

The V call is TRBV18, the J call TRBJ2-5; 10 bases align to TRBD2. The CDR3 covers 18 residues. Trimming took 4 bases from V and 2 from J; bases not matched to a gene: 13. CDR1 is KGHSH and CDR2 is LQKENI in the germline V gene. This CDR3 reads CASSRFASGSERQETQYF. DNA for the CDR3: TGTGCCAGCTCACGTTTCGCTAGCGGGAGTGAAAGACAAGAGACCCAGTACTTC. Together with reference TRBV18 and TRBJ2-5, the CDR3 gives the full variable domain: NAGVMQNPRHLVRRRGQEARLRCSPMKGHSHVYWYRQLPEEGLKFMVYLQKENIIDESGMPKERFSAEFPKEGPSILRIQQVVRGDSAAYFCASSRFASGSERQETQYFGPGTRLLVL.

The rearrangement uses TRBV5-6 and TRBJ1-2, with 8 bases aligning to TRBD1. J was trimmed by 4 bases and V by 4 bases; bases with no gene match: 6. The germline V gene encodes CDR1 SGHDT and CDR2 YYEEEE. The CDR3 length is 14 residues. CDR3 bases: TGTGCCAGCAGCATGGACAGGGTCGGCTATGGCTACACCTTC. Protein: CASSMDRVGYGYTF.

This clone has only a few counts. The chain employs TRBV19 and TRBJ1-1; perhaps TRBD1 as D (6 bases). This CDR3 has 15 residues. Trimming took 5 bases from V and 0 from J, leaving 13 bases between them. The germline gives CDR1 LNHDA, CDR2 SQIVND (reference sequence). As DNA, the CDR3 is TGTGCCAGTAGTTCCCTGGGACATATGAACACTGAAGCTTTCTTT. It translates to CASSSLGHMNTEAFF.

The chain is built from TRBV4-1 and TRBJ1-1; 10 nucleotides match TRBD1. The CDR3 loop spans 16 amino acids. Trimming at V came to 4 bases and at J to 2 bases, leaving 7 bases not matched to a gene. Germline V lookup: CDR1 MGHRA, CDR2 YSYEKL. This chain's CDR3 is CASSLGQGRPNTEAFF. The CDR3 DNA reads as TGCGCCAGCAGCCTGGGACAGGGGCGACCCAACACTGAAGCTTTCTTT.